The rows below give T cell receptor beta chains drawn from one sample of a study of immune cell composition in non-small cell lung cancer. Here immunoSEQ multiplex PCR was the method, and the copy in TCRdb shows in-frame clones only, minus some. The top ten hold roughly 13% of the sample, which has 4,700 or so clones, about two thirds seen once. Sequencing was done on a sample of non-adjacent lung tissue. The receptors were sampled from a human donor with non-small cell lung cancer. Each CDR3 is given with its conserved first and last residue. A D gene is named only where the DNA matches it firmly. Size values are once, few and many counts, or a class for expanded clones, and some rows have none.

J	D	size	V	CDR3	DNA
TRBJ2-5	.	.	TRBV6-1	CASSWVGDGETQYF	TGTGCCAGCAGTTGGGTCGGGGATGGAGAGACCCAGTACTTC
TRBJ2-7	TRBD2	.	TRBV11-1	CASSLPSGTSAYEQYF	TGTGCCAGCAGCCTACCCTCCGGGACTAGCGCGTACGAGCAGTACTTC
TRBJ1-2	.	once	TRBV9	CASSGSIYGYTF	TGTGCCAGCAGCGGATCTATATATGGCTACACCTTC
TRBJ2-5	.	once	TRBV27	CASSPHTGERETQYF	TGTGCCAGCAGTCCCCACACCGGGGAGCGAGAGACCCAGTACTTC
TRBJ1-1	TRBD1	.	TRBV6-6	CASRDRGAYEAFF	TGTGCCAGCAGGGACAGGGGCGCTTATGAAGCTTTCTTT
TRBJ2-7	.	large	TRBV2	CASVGLSSYEQYF	TGTGCCAGCGTGGGCCTGAGCTCCTACGAGCAGTACTTC
TRBJ1-3	TRBD1	few	TRBV7-9	CASSGRDRDMAGNTIYF	TGTGCCAGCAGCGGCCGGGACAGGGACATGGCTGGAAACACCATATATTTT
TRBJ2-7	.	.	TRBV7-8	CASSSEGSYEQYF	TGTGCCAGCAGCTCGGAGGGGTCCTACGAGCAGTACTTC
TRBJ2-1	TRBD2	.	TRBV7-9	CASSLGTTSGLRGQFF	TGTGCCAGCAGCTTAGGGACGACTAGCGGGCTAAGAGGGCAGTTCTTC
TRBJ2-7	.	.	TRBV10-1	CASSESRTGEQYF	TGCGCCAGCAGTGAGTCTAGGACTGGCGAGCAGTACTTC
TRBJ2-5	TRBD2	.	TRBV4-2	CASSRTSGGEETQYF	TGTGCCAGCAGCCGAACTAGCGGGGGGGAAGAGACCCAGTACTTC
TRBJ1-5	.	.	TRBV19	CASSIGAGWEPQHF	TGTGCCAGTAGTATAGGAGCAGGGTGGGAGCCCCAGCATTTT
TRBJ1-1	.	.	TRBV15	CATSVQMNTEAFF	TGTGCCACCAGCGTGCAGATGAACACTGAAGCTTTCTTT
TRBJ1-2	.	.	TRBV4-2	CASSQVWESETDYYGYTF	TGTGCCAGCAGCCAAGTTTGGGAATCGGAGACGGACTACTATGGCTACACCTTC
TRBJ1-1	.	.	TRBV25-1	CASSPQGRGTEAFF	TGTGCCAGCAGTCCTCAGGGTCGAGGCACTGAAGCTTTCTTT
TRBJ2-7	TRBD1	.	TRBV5-1	CASSGGQDEQYF	TGCGCCAGCAGCGGCGGACAGGACGAGCAGTACTTC
TRBJ2-2	.	once	TRBV5-1	CASSFDDITGELFF	TGCGCCAGCAGCTTTGACGACATCACCGGGGAGCTGTTTTTT
TRBJ2-4	TRBD1	.	TRBV19	CASSAPPGTGGRGGKNIQYF	TGTGCCAGTAGTGCCCCGCCCGGGACAGGGGGCCGCGGGGGCAAAAACATTCAGTACTTC
TRBJ1-1	.	.	TRBV12-5	CASGLEQGGGNTEAFF	TGTGCTAGTGGTTTGGAACAGGGCGGCGGGAACACTGAAGCTTTCTTT
TRBJ2-3	.	.	TRBV5-4	CASSLDGASTDTQYF	TGTGCCAGCAGCTTGGACGGAGCTAGCACAGATACGCAGTATTTT
TRBJ2-7	TRBD1	.	TRBV19	CASSPQGTYEQYF	TGTGCCAGTAGCCCACAGGGGACCTACGAGCAGTACTTC
TRBJ2-1	TRBD2	.	TRBV7-2	CASSLQAGGSSYNEQFF	TGTGCCAGCAGCTTACAAGCGGGGGGTAGCTCCTACAATGAGCAGTTCTTC
TRBJ1-5	.	.	TRBV18	CASSPYGAQNQPQHF	TGTGCCAGCTCACCATATGGGGCGCAGAATCAGCCCCAGCATTTT